This T cell receptor beta chain was sequenced in a study of monozygotic twins with inflammatory bowel disease. Notes on the study in general: The authors found no support for a single strong IBD-associated signal or clonotype. Using the inverse Simpson index, IBD patients had lower TCRbeta diversity than healthy co-twins.

TCRdb re-called the 5' RACE reads and catalogs CDR3 proteins one per entry, DNA excluded. The sample has approximately 330,000 distinct CDR3 sequences, and its top ten clones hold over 2%. There are 14 residues in the CDR3. Germline V gene sequence: CDR1 DFQATT, CDR2 SNEGSKA (reference sequence). With regard to this clonotype: Its antigen is undetermined.

The sequenced sample was blood. This TCR derives from a human donor with ulcerative colitis or Crohn's disease, or a healthy co-twin of an affected twin (not recorded which). This chain uses TRBV20-1 with TRBJ1-5; TCRdb's D gene call, TRBD1, goes unchecked for lack of DNA. CDR3: CSARKTGAGQPQHF.